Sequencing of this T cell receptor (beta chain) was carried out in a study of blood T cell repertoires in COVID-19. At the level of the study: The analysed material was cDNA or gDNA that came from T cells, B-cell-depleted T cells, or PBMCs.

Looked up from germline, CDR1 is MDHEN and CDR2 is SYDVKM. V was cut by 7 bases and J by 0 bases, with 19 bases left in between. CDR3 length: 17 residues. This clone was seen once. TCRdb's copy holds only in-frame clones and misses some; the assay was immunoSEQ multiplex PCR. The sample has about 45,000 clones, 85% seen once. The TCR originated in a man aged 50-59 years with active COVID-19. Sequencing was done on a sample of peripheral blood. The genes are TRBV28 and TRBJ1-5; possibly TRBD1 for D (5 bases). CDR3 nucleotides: TGTGCCAGCACCTTGGGAGGGGCGAAGAATAGCAATCAGCCCCAGCATTTT. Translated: CASTLGGAKNSNQPQHF.